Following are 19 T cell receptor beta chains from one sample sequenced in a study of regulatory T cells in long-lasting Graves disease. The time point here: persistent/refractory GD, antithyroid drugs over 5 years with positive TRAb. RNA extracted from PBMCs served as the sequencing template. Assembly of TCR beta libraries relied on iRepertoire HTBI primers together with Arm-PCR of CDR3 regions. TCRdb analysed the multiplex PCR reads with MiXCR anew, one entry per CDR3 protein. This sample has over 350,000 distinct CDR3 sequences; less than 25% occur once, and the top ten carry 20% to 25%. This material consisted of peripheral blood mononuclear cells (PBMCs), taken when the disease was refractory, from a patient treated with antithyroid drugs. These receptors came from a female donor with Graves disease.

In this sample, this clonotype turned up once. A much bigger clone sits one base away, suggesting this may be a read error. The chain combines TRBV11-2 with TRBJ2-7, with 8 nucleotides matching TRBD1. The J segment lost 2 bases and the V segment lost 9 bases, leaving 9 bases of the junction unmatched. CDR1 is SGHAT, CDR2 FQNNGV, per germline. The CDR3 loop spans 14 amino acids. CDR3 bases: TGTGCCAGGCTACGGGGGACAGGAACCTACGAGCAGTACTTC. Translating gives CARLRGTGTYEQYF. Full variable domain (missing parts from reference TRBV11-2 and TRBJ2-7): EAGVAQSPRYKIIEKRQSVAFWCNPISGHATLYWYQQILGQGPKLLIQFQNNGVVDDSQLPKDRFSAERLKGVDSTLKIQPAKLEDSAVYLCARLRGTGTYEQYFGPGTRLTVT.

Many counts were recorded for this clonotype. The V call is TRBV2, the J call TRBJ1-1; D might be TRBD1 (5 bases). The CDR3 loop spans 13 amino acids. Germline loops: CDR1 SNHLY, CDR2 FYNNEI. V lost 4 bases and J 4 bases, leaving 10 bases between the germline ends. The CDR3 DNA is TGTGCCAGCAGTGGTGGGGCCGGCACTGAAGCTTTCTTT. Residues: CASSGGAGTEAFF.

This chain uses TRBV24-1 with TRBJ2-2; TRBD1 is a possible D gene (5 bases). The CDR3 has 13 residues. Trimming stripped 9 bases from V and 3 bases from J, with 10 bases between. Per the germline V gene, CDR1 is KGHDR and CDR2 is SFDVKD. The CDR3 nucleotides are TGTGCCACCTCCGACAGATACACCGGGGAGCTGTTTTTT. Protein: CATSDRYTGELFF.

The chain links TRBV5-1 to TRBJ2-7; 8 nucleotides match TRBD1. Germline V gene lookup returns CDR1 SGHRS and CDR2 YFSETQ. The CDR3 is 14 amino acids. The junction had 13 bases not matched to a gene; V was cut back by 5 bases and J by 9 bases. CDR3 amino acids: CASSPGTGSIRQYF. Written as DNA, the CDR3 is TGCGCCAGCAGTCCCGGGACAGGTAGTATCCGGCAGTACTTC.

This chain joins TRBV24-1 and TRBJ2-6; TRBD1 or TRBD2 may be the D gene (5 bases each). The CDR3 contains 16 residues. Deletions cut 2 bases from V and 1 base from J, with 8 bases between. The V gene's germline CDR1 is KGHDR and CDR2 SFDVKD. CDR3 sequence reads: CATSDSRGSGANVLTF. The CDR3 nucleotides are TGTGCCACCAGTGATTCGAGGGGATCTGGGGCCAACGTCCTGACTTTC.

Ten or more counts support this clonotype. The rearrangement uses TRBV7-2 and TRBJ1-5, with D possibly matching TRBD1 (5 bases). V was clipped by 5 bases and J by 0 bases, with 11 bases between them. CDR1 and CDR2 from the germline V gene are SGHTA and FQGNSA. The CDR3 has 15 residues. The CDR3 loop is CASSIEGTSNQPQHF. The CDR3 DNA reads TGTGCCAGCAGCATAGAGGGGACTAGCAATCAGCCCCAGCATTTT. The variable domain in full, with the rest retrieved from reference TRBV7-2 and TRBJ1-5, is GAGVSQSPSNKVTEKGKDVELRCDPISGHTALYWYRQSLGQGLEFLIYFQGNSAPDKSGLPSDRFSAERTGGSVSTLTIQRTQQEDSAVYLCASSIEGTSNQPQHFGDGTRLSIL.

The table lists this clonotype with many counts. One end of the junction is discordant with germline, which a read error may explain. The CDR3 DNA follows: TGCAGTGCTAGATACCACGAGACCCAGTACTTC. Translating it yields CSARYHETQYF. The V call is TRBV20-1, the J call TRBJ2-5; D is undetermined. The CDR3 loop spans 11 amino acids. In germline, CDR1 is DFQATT, CDR2 SNEGSKA (reference sequence).

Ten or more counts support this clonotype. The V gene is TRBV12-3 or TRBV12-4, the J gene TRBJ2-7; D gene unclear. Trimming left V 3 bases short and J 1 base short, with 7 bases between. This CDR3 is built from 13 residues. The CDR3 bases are TGTGCCAGCAGTTTTGGGAATTCCTACGAGCAGTACTTC. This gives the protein CASSFGNSYEQYF.

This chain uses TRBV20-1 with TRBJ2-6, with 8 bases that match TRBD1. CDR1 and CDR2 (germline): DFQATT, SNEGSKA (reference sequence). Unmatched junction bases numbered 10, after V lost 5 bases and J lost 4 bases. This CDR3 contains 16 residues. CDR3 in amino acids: CSASGTGLRGANVLTF. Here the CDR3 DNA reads TGCAGTGCTTCAGGGACAGGCCTCCGGGGGGCCAACGTCCTGACTTTC.

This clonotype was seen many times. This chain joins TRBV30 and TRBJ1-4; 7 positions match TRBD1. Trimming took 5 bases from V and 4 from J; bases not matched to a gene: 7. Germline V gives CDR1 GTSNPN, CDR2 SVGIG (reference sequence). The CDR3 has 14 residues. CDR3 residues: CAWEDRVGNEKLFF. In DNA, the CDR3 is TGTGCCTGGGAAGACAGGGTCGGTAATGAAAAACTGTTTTTT.

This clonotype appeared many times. The CDR3 coding sequence is TGTGCCAGCAGTGGCGCAGGGGGTAATCAGCCCCAGCATTTT. As protein: CASSGAGGNQPQHF. The J gene is TRBJ1-5, the V gene TRBV2; 7 nucleotides match TRBD1. The germline CDR1 and CDR2 sequences are SNHLY and FYNNEI. J lost 4 bases, V lost 4 bases, and 4 bases had no gene match. This CDR3 comprises 14 residues.

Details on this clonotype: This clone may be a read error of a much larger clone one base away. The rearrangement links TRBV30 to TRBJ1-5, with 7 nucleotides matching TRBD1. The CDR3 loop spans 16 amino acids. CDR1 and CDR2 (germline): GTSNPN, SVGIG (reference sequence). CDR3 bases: TGTGTCTGGAGTGTACAGGGATACAGGGGCGGACAGCCCCAGCATTTT. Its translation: CVWSVQGYRGGQPQHF.

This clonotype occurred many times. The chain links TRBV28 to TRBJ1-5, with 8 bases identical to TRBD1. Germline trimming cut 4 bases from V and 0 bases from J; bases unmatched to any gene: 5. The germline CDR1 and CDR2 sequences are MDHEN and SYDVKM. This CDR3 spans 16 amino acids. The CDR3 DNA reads TGTGCCAGCAGTTCCCGACAGGGGTCTAGCAATCAGCCCCAGCATTTT. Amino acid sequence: CASSSRQGSSNQPQHF.

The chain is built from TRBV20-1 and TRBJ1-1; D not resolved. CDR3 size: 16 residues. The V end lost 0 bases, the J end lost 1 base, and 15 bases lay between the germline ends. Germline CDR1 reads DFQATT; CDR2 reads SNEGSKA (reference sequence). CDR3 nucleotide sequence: TGCAGTGCTAGAGATTATTTTCGACACGAGAACACTGAAGCTTTCTTT. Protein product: CSARDYFRHENTEAFF.

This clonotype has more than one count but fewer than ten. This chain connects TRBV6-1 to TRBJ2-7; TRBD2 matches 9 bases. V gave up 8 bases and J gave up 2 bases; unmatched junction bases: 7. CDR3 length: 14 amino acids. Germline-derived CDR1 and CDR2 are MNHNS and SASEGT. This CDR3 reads CASLNSGGTYEQYF. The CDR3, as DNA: TGTGCCAGCTTAAATAGCGGGGGAACCTACGAGCAGTACTTC.

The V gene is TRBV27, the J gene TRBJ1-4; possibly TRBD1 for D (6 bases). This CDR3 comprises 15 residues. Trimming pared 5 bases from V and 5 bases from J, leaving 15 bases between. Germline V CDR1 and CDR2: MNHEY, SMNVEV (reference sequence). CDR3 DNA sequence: TGTGCCAGCAGTGTCCAACAGGGCCCAAATGAAAAACTGTTTTTT. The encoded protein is CASSVQQGPNEKLFF.

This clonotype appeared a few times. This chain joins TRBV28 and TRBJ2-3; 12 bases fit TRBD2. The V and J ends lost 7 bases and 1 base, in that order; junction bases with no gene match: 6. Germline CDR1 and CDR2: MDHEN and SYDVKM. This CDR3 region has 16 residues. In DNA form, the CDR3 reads TGTGCCAGCATCCCGGGACTAGCGGGCCGCACAGATACGCAGTATTTT. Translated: CASIPGLAGRTDTQYF.

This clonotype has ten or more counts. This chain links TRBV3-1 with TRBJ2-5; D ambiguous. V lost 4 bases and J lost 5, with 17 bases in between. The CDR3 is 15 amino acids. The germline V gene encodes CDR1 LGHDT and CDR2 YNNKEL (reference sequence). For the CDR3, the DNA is TGTGCCAGCAGCCCGTCTGGGAAGAGCCAGGAGACCCAGTACTTC. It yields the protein CASSPSGKSQETQYF.

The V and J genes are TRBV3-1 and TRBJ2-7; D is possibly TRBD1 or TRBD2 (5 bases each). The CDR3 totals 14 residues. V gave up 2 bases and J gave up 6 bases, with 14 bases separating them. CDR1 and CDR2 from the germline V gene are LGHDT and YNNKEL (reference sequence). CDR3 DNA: TGTGCCAGCAGCCAACAACCGGGACCTGGCGAGCAGTACTTC. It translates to CASSQQPGPGEQYF.